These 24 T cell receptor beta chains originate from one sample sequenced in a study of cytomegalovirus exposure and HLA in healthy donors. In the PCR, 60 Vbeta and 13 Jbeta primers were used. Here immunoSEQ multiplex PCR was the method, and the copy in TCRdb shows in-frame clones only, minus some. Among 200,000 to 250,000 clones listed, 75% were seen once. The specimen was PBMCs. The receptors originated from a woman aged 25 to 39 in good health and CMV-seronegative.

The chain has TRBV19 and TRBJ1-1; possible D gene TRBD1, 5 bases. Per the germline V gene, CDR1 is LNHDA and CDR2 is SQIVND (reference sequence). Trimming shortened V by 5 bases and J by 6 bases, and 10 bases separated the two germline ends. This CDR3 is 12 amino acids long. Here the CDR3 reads CASSSGHPEAFF. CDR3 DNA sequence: TGTGCCAGTAGTTCAGGACACCCTGAAGCTTTCTTT.

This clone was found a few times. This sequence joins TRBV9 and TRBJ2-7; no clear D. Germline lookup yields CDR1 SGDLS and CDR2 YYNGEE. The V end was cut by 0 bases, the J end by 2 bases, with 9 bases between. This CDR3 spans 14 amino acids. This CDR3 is CASSVASETYEQYF. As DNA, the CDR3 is TGTGCCAGCAGCGTAGCCTCGGAGACCTACGAGCAGTACTTC.

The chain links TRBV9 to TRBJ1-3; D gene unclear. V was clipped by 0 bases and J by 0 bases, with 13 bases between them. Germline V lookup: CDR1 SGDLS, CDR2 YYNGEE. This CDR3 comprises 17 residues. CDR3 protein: CASSVEPPTLSGNTIYF. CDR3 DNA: TGTGCCAGCAGCGTAGAACCCCCGACACTCTCTGGAAACACCATATATTTT.

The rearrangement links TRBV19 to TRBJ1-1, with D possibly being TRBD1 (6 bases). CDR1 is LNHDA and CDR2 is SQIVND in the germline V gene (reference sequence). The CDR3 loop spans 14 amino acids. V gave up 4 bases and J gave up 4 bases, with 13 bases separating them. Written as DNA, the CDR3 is TGTGCCAGTAGTAGAGGGGGAGTTGGCACTGAAGCTTTCTTT. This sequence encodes CASSRGGVGTEAFF.

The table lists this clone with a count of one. The CDR3 nucleotides are TGTGCCACCAGCAGAGAAGAGGGGGATGGCTACACCTTC. It encodes CATSREEGDGYTF. The chain combines TRBV15 with TRBJ1-2; TRBD1 might be the D (6 bases). The germline gives CDR1 LNHNV, CDR2 YYDKDF (reference sequence). V dropped 0 bases and J dropped 6 bases, with 8 bases sitting between them. This CDR3 is 13 amino acids long.

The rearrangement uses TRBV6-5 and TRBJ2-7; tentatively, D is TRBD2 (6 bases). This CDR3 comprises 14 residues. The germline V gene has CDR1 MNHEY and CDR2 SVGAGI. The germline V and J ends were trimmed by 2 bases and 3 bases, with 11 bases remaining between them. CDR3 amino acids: CASSYVTGDYEQYF. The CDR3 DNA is TGTGCCAGCAGTTACGTGACGGGGGACTACGAGCAGTACTTC.

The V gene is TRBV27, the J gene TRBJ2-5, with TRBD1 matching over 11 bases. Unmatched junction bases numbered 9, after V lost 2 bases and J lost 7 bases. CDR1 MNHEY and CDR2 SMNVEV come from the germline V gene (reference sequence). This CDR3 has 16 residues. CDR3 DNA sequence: TGTGCCAGCAGTTTAAGCCCGGGACAGGGGGAGGGGACCCAGTACTTC. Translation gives CASSLSPGQGEGTQYF.

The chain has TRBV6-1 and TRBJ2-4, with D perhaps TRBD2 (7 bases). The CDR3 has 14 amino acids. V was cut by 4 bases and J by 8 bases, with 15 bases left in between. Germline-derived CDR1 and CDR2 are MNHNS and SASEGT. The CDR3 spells CASSVGGGPDIQYF. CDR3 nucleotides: TGTGCCAGCAGTGTTGGGGGGGGGCCTGACATTCAGTACTTC.

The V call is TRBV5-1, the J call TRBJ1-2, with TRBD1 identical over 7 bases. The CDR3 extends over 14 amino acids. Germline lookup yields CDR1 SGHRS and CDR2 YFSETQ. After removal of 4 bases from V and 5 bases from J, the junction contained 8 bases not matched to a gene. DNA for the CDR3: TGCGCCAGCAGCGGTGCCGGGACAGCTTATGGCTACACCTTC. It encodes CASSGAGTAYGYTF.

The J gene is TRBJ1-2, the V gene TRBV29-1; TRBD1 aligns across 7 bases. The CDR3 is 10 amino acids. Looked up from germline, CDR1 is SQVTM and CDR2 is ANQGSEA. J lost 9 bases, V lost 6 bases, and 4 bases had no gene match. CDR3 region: CSVWDSSYTF. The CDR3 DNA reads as TGCAGCGTATGGGACAGCAGCTACACCTTC.

The DNA for the CDR3 is TGTGCCAGCAGCTTGAATGCGGGGCGTTACGAGCAGTACTTC. It codes for CASSLNAGRYEQYF. The rearrangement joins TRBV7-2 to TRBJ2-7, with a tentative D call TRBD2 (6 bases). Germline V gene data show CDR1 as SGHTA and CDR2 as FQGNSA. This CDR3 is built from 14 residues. The germline V and J ends were trimmed by 3 bases and 4 bases, with 13 bases remaining between them.

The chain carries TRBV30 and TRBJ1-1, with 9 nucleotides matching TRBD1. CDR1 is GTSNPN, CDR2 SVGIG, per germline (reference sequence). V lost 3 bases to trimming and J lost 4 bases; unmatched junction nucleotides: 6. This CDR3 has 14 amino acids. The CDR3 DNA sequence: TGTGCCTGGAGAGCCACAGGGGGCTCCACTGAAGCTTTCTTT. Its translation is CAWRATGGSTEAFF. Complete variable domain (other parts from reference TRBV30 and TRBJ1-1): SQTIHQWPATLVQPVGSPLSLECTVEGTSNPNLYWYRQAAGRGLQLLFYSVGIGQISSEVPQNLSASRPQDRQFILSSKKLLLSDSGFYLCAWRATGGSTEAFFGQGTRLTVV.

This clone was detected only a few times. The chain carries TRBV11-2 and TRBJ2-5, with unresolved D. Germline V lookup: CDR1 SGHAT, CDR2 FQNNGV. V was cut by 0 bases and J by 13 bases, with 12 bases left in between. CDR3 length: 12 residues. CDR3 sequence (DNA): TGTGCCAGCAGCTTAGATGGAGTCCCGCCGTACTTC. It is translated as CASSLDGVPPYF.

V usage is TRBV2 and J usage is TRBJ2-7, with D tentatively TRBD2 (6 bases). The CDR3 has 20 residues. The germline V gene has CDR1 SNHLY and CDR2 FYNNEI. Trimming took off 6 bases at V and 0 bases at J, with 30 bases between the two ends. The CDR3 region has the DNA TGTGCCAGCAGCGAAAACTCGGGGGTTGGGGGTTACACGAGCTCCTACGAGCAGTACTTC. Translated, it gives CASSENSGVGGYTSSYEQYF.

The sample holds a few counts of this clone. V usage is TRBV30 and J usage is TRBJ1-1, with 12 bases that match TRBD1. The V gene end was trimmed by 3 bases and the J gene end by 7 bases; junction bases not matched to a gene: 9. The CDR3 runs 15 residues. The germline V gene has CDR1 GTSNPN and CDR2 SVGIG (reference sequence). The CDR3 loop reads CAWRDWDRGRDEAFF. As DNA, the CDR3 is TGTGCCTGGAGAGATTGGGACAGGGGGCGAGATGAAGCTTTCTTT.

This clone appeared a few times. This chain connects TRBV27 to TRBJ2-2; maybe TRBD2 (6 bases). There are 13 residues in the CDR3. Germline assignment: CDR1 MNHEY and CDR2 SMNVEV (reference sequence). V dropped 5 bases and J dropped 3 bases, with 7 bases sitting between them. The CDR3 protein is CASSRRDTGELFF. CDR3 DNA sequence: TGTGCCAGCAGTCGGAGGGACACCGGGGAGCTGTTTTTT.

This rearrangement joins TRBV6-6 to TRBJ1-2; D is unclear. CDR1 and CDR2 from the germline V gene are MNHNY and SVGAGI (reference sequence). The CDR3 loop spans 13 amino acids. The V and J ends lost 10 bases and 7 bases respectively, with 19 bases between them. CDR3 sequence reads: CATILAGSAGYTF. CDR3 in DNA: TGTGCCACCATTCTAGCGGGGAGTGCTGGCTACACCTTC.

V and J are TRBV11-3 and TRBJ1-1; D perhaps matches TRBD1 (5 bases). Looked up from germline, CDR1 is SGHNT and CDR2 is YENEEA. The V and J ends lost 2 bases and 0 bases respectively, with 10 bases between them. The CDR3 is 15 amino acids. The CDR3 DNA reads TGTGCCAGCAGCTTACCCTCAGGGCTGAACACTGAAGCTTTCTTT. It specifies CASSLPSGLNTEAFF. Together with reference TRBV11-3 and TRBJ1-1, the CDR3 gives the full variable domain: EAGVVQSPRYKIIEKKQPVAFWCNPISGHNTLYWYLQNLGQGPELLIRYENEEAVDDSQLPKDRFSAERLKGVDSTLKIQPAELGDSAVYLCASSLPSGLNTEAFFGQGTRLTVV.

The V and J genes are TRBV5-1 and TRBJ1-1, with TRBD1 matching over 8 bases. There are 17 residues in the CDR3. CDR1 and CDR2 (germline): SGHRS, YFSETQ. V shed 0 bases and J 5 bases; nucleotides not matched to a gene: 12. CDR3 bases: TGCGCCAGCAGCTTGGTGAATTGGGCCCAGGGGGCAACTGAAGCTTTCTTT. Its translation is CASSLVNWAQGATEAFF.

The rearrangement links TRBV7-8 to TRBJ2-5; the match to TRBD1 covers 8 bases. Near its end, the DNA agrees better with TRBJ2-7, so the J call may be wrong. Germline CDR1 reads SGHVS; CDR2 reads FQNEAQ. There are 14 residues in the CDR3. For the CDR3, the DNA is TGTGCCAGCAGCTTAACCAGGGGGCCCTACGAGCAGTACTTC. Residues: CASSLTRGPYEQYF.

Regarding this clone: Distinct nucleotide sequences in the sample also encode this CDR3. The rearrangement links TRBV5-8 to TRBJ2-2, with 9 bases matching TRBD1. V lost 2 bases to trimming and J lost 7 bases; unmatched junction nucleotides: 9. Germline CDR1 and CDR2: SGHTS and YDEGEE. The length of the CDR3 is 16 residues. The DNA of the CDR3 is TGTGCCAGCAGCTTACAGGGGGCCCCCCGGCTCGGGGAGCTGTTTTTT. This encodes CASSLQGAPRLGELFF.

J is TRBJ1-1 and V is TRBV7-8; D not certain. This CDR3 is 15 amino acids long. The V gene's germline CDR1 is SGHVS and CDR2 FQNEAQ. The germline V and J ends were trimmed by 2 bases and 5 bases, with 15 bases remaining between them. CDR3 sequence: CASSLRRPPGTEAFF. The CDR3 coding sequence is TGTGCCAGCAGCTTAAGGCGGCCACCGGGGACTGAAGCTTTCTTT.

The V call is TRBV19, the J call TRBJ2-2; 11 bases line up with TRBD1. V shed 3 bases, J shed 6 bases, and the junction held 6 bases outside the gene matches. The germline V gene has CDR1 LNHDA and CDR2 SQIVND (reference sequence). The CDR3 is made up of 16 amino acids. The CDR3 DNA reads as TGTGCCAGTAGTATCCGGGACAGGGGGTTGTCCGGGGAGCTGTTTTTT. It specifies CASSIRDRGLSGELFF.

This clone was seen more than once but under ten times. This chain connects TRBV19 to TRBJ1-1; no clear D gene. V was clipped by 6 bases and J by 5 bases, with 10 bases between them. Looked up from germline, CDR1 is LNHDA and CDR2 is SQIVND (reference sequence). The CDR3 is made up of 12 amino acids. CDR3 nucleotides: TGTGCCAGTAGCAATACGGGGACTGAAGCTTTCTTT. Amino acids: CASSNTGTEAFF.